Below, 23 T cell receptor beta chains from the same sample are listed, as sequenced in a study of blood T cell repertoires in COVID-19. This table comes from immunoSEQ multiplex PCR, and its TCRdb copy is limited to in-frame clones, with some not included. Here the sample spans over 120,000 clones, 86% being singletons. Sequencing input: PBMCs or T cells enriched from blood (not recorded which). The receptors derive from a man in his fifties who had recovered from COVID-19.

V and J are TRBV5-6 and TRBJ1-6; no definite D call. Trimming removed 3 bases at V and 7 bases at J, with 8 bases between. The germline gives CDR1 SGHDT, CDR2 YYEEEE. The CDR3 has 13 amino acids. This chain's CDR3 is CASSYEANSPLHF. CDR3 bases: TGTGCCAGCAGCTATGAGGCCAATTCACCCCTCCACTTT.

With regard to this clone: An end of the junction differs from the germline gene, which may be a read error. The chain joins TRBV6-4 to TRBJ2-3; 8 bases map to TRBD1. In germline, CDR1 is MRHNA, CDR2 SNTAGT. The CDR3 totals 15 residues. The CDR3 loop reads CTSSDRGMNTDTQYF. CDR3 nucleotide sequence: TGTACCAGCAGTGACAGGGGTATGAACACAGATACGCAGTATTTT.

The genes are TRBV3-1 (or the pseudogene TRBV3-2) and TRBJ2-3; TRBD1 matches at 8 bases. The length of the CDR3 is 15 residues. J was trimmed by 4 bases and V by 2 bases; bases with no gene match: 5. Germline V CDR1 and CDR2: LGHDT, YNNKEL (reference sequence). DNA for the CDR3: TGTGCCAGCAGCCAAAGGACAGGGAAGTCAGATACGCAGTATTTT. This codes for CASSQRTGKSDTQYF.

The V and J genes are TRBV5-1 and TRBJ2-2; 9 bases are a match to TRBD2. The CDR3 has 19 residues. The germline V gene has CDR1 SGHRS and CDR2 YFSETQ. The junction had 10 bases not matched to a gene; V was cut back by 0 bases and J by 1 base. The CDR3 coding sequence is TGCGCCAGCAGCTTGGCAACTCGCGGGAGGGCCCTGAACACCGGGGAGCTGTTTTTT. Translated: CASSLATRGRALNTGELFF.

This CDR3 is CSVGDKVNYGYTF. The CDR3 region has the DNA TGCAGCGTGGGGGACAAAGTTAACTATGGCTACACCTTC. The V gene is TRBV29-1, the J gene TRBJ1-2; possibly TRBD1 for D (6 bases). Per the germline V gene, CDR1 is SQVTM and CDR2 is ANQGSEA. V dropped 6 bases and J dropped 1 base, with 12 bases sitting between them. The CDR3 consists of 13 residues.

The CDR3 DNA follows: TGTGCCAGCAGCCGCGGACAGGGCCTCTCTGGGGCCAACGTCCTGACTTTC. This codes for CASSRGQGLSGANVLTF. This chain uses TRBV5-4 with TRBJ2-6, with TRBD1 identical over 8 bases. Trimming took 4 bases from V and 0 from J; bases not matched to a gene: 6. Per the germline V gene, CDR1 is SGHNT and CDR2 is YYREEE (reference sequence). The CDR3 is 17 amino acids.

This chain connects TRBV11-1 to TRBJ1-1; weak D call: TRBD1 (5 bases). Germline loops: CDR1 SGHAT, CDR2 FQDESV (reference sequence). Trimming left V 5 bases short and J 2 bases short, with 12 bases between. The CDR3 loop spans 14 amino acids. The CDR3 sequence: CASSRDWTNTEAFF. CDR3 sequence (DNA): TGTGCCAGCAGCCGTGACTGGACAAACACTGAAGCTTTCTTT.

The chain employs TRBV24-1 and TRBJ1-2; tentatively, D is TRBD1 (6 bases). The CDR3 is 14 residues long. V lost 4 bases, J lost 3 bases, and 11 bases lay in between. CDR1 is KGHDR and CDR2 is SFDVKD in the germline V gene. CDR3 residues: CATSDPTGHYGYTF. For the CDR3, the DNA is TGTGCCACCAGTGACCCTACAGGGCACTATGGCTACACCTTC.

The chain has TRBV6-2 or TRBV6-3 and TRBJ1-1, with TRBD1 identical over 8 bases. J was trimmed by 8 bases and V by 5 bases; bases with no gene match: 4. The CDR3 runs 12 residues. Germline lookup yields CDR1 MNHEY and CDR2 SVGEGT. In DNA, the CDR3 is TGTGCCAGCAGTAGACAGGGGCCAGAAGCTTTCTTT. Its protein is CASSRQGPEAFF.

The rearrangement uses TRBV7-9 and TRBJ1-6, with TRBD1 matching 7 bases. CDR3 length: 14 amino acids. Germline trimming cut 3 bases from V and 7 bases from J; bases unmatched to any gene: 3. Germline lookup yields CDR1 SEHNR and CDR2 FQNEAQ (reference sequence). CDR3 residues: CASSFGTDNSPLHF. The DNA of the CDR3 is TGTGCCAGCAGCTTCGGGACAGACAATTCACCCCTCCACTTT.

The chain carries TRBV6-5 and TRBJ2-7; TRBD1 is a possible D gene (6 bases). The V end lost 5 bases, the J end lost 2 bases, and 16 bases lay between the germline ends. Per germline, CDR1 MNHEY and CDR2 SVGAGI. This CDR3 has 15 amino acids. CDR3 coding DNA: TGTGCCAGCAGTCCCGGGACACCTATAACCTACGAGCAGTACTTC. Amino acid sequence: CASSPGTPITYEQYF.

The genes are TRBV7-8 and TRBJ1-4; TRBD1 agrees at 10 bases. This CDR3 contains 18 residues. The V segment lost 3 bases and the J segment 0 bases; nucleotides outside the gene matches: 7. CDR1 is SGHVS, CDR2 FQNEAQ, per germline. The CDR3 sequence is CASSFLGTGAATNEKLFF. As DNA, the CDR3 is TGTGCCAGCAGCTTCCTTGGGACAGGGGCTGCAACTAATGAAAAACTGTTTTTT.

V gene TRBV5-6 combines with J gene TRBJ2-3; maybe TRBD2 (6 bases). Trimming stripped 0 bases from V and 5 bases from J, with 10 bases between. The CDR3 spans 14 residues. The germline V gene encodes CDR1 SGHDT and CDR2 YYEEEE. The CDR3 is CASSLDGGRDTQYF. The CDR3 DNA reads TGTGCCAGCAGCTTGGACGGGGGTAGAGATACGCAGTATTTT.

The chain is built from TRBV4-3 and TRBJ2-1; TRBD2 is a possible D gene (5 bases). Germline values: CDR1 LGHNA, CDR2 YSLEER. Trimming left V 2 bases short and J 3 bases short, with 11 bases between. This CDR3 has 15 residues. CDR3 loop: CASSQQAGDYNEQFF. Written as DNA, the CDR3 is TGCGCCAGCAGCCAACAGGCCGGGGACTACAATGAGCAGTTCTTC.

V and J are TRBV27 and TRBJ1-3; D uncertain. Trimming shortened V by 6 bases and J by 4 bases, and 10 bases separated the two germline ends. Germline lookup yields CDR1 MNHEY and CDR2 SMNVEV (reference sequence). This CDR3 contains 13 residues. This chain's CDR3 is CASSPSIGNTIYF. The CDR3 DNA sequence: TGTGCCAGCAGCCCCAGTATCGGAAACACCATATATTTT.

V is TRBV7-3 and J is TRBJ2-2; D perhaps matches TRBD1 (6 bases). Trimming left V 5 bases short and J 5 bases short, with 18 bases between. Germline CDR1 and CDR2: SGHTA and FQGTGA. This CDR3 is built from 16 residues. The CDR3 sequence is CASSPPGQGSTGELFF. For the CDR3, the DNA is TGTGCCAGCAGCCCCCCCGGGCAGGGGTCTACCGGGGAGCTGTTTTTT.

This chain connects TRBV5-1 to TRBJ1-6; D perhaps matches TRBD1 (6 bases). Germline CDR1 SGHRS, CDR2 YFSETQ. The CDR3 sequence is 15 residues long. V lost 4 bases to trimming and J lost 9 bases, with 17 bases between them. For the CDR3, the DNA is TGCGCCAGCAGCACGGTCGGACAGAGGATTTCACCCCTCCACTTT. This gives the protein CASSTVGQRISPLHF.

The V and J genes are TRBV9 and TRBJ2-5, with D possibly being TRBD2 (8 bases). Looked up from germline, CDR1 is SGDLS and CDR2 is YYNGEE. V was clipped by 2 bases and J by 1 base, with 18 bases between them. The CDR3 has 17 amino acids. The CDR3 protein is CASSVRAGDRVQETQYF. The CDR3 DNA sequence: TGTGCCAGCAGCGTTCGAGCGGGAGACAGGGTCCAAGAGACCCAGTACTTC.

This clone has only one observation. This rearrangement joins TRBV2 to TRBJ2-3; TRBD1 agrees at 8 bases. Germline loops: CDR1 SNHLY, CDR2 FYNNEI. J lost 5 bases, V lost 8 bases, and 6 bases had no gene match. The CDR3 is made up of 13 amino acids. CDR3 in amino acids: CASQGQGRDTQYF. The CDR3 DNA reads TGTGCCAGCCAAGGACAGGGCCGAGATACGCAGTATTTT.

The chain links TRBV7-9 to TRBJ2-3; 10 bases align to TRBD2. CDR1 is SEHNR, CDR2 FQNEAQ, per germline (reference sequence). The CDR3 is 15 amino acids. V lost 6 bases to trimming and J lost 2 bases; unmatched junction nucleotides: 5. CDR3 in DNA: TGTGCCAGCAGGCAAGCGGGAGGGCCCACAGATACGCAGTATTTT. This translates into CASRQAGGPTDTQYF.

The V call is TRBV7-3, the J call TRBJ2-2, with D possibly TRBD1 on 6 matching bases. The CDR3 loop spans 15 amino acids. V was cut by 5 bases and J by 4 bases, with 14 bases left in between. Germline values: CDR1 SGHTA, CDR2 FQGTGA. The CDR3 protein is CASSPSWGPTGELFF. The CDR3 nucleotides read TGTGCCAGCAGCCCAAGCTGGGGGCCCACCGGGGAGCTGTTTTTT.

The J gene is TRBJ2-5, the V gene TRBV3-1 (or the pseudogene TRBV3-2); 11 bases line up with TRBD2. Trimming removed 0 bases from V and 5 bases from J; junction bases left unmatched: 14. The V gene's germline CDR1 is LGHDT and CDR2 YNNKEL (reference sequence). This CDR3 is built from 19 residues. The CDR3 sequence is CASSQDPLAGGPFGETQYF. The DNA for the CDR3 is TGTGCCAGCAGCCAAGATCCGCTAGCGGGGGGCCCTTTTGGGGAGACCCAGTACTTC.

The rearrangement links TRBV2 to TRBJ2-7; the D gene is possibly TRBD1 (6 bases). The ends were cut back, 5 bases at V and 3 bases at J, with 11 bases in the middle. CDR1 is SNHLY, CDR2 FYNNEI, per germline. The CDR3 totals 13 residues. This chain's CDR3 is CASSRTDVYEQYV. CDR3 nucleotides: TGTGCCAGCAGTAGGACAGACGTCTACGAGCAGTACGTC.